The clone carrying this T cell receptor beta chain has only one observation. V was pared by 0 bases and J by 7 bases, with 3 bases of the junction left unmatched. This CDR3 contains 14 residues. Germline CDR1 and CDR2: SGHKS and YYEKEE (reference sequence). This entry comes from a study of blood T cell repertoires in COVID-19. Study overall: For recovered donors of Cohort 3, there were two negative PCRs, clearance, or symptom resolution.

The age range of participants was about 18 to 95 years, with residence in approximately 25 US areas. Each participant's cohort was designated according to participant-reported clinical history. The method was immunoSEQ multiplex PCR; TCRdb's version includes in-frame clones alone and lacks a portion of them. In the table there are under 300,000 clones, 70% to 90% of which are singletons. This receptor was identified in a woman aged 55-70 years in a cohort exposed to, infected with or recovered from COVID-19 (not recorded which). The chain couples TRBV5-5 to TRBJ1-2; 10 bases are a match to TRBD1. Source material: PBMCs or T cells enriched from blood (not recorded which). The CDR3 loop is CASSLGGQGIGYTF. In DNA, the CDR3 is TGTGCCAGCAGCTTGGGGGGACAGGGGATTGGCTACACCTTC.